This T cell receptor beta chain originates from a study of blood T cell repertoires in COVID-19. CDR1 PRHDT and CDR2 FYEKMQ come from the germline V gene (reference sequence). The V and J ends lost 5 bases and 7 bases, in that order; junction bases with no gene match: 9. The CDR3 contains 15 residues. The table came from immunoSEQ multiplex PCR; TCRdb's copy has only in-frame clones and leaves some out. The sample contains 200,000 to 250,000 clones, 90% of which appear only once. This receptor was identified in a man under 40 who had been exposed to COVID-19. Sample: PBMCs or T cells enriched from blood (not recorded which). This chain joins TRBV13 and TRBJ2-1; 9 nucleotides align to TRBD2. The CDR3 reads CASSPDGLASNEQFF. The CDR3 DNA sequence: TGTGCCAGCAGCCCCGACGGACTAGCGTCGAATGAGCAGTTCTTC.